The entry below describes one T cell receptor (beta chain). The CDR3 extends over 17 amino acids. Germline V lookup: CDR1 SGDLS, CDR2 YYNGEE. The J segment lost 5 bases and the V segment lost 1 base, leaving 9 bases of the junction unmatched. Authors' methods: Amplification with reference gene primers provided the estimates of nucleated cell counts. Using immunoSEQ multiplex PCR, the repertoire was profiled, and TCRdb retains in-frame clones only, with some absent. V and J calls and clone size are those listed in that table; D and trimming were worked out from the DNA. The sample lists fewer than 200,000 clones, over 70% occurring once. The data belong to a study of blood T cell repertoires in COVID-19. About the research overall: The cDNA or gDNA used as material had been derived from T cells, B-cell-depleted T cells, or PBMCs.

The J gene is TRBJ2-2, the V gene TRBV9; 9 bases map to TRBD2. Input material: peripheral blood. This clonotype was sampled from a man between 60 and 70 years old with acute or convalescent COVID-19. The CDR3, as DNA: TGTGCCAGCAGCGTATTCTCAAGCGGGGGGAGGACCGGGGAGCTGTTTTTT. This translates into CASSVFSSGGRTGELFF.